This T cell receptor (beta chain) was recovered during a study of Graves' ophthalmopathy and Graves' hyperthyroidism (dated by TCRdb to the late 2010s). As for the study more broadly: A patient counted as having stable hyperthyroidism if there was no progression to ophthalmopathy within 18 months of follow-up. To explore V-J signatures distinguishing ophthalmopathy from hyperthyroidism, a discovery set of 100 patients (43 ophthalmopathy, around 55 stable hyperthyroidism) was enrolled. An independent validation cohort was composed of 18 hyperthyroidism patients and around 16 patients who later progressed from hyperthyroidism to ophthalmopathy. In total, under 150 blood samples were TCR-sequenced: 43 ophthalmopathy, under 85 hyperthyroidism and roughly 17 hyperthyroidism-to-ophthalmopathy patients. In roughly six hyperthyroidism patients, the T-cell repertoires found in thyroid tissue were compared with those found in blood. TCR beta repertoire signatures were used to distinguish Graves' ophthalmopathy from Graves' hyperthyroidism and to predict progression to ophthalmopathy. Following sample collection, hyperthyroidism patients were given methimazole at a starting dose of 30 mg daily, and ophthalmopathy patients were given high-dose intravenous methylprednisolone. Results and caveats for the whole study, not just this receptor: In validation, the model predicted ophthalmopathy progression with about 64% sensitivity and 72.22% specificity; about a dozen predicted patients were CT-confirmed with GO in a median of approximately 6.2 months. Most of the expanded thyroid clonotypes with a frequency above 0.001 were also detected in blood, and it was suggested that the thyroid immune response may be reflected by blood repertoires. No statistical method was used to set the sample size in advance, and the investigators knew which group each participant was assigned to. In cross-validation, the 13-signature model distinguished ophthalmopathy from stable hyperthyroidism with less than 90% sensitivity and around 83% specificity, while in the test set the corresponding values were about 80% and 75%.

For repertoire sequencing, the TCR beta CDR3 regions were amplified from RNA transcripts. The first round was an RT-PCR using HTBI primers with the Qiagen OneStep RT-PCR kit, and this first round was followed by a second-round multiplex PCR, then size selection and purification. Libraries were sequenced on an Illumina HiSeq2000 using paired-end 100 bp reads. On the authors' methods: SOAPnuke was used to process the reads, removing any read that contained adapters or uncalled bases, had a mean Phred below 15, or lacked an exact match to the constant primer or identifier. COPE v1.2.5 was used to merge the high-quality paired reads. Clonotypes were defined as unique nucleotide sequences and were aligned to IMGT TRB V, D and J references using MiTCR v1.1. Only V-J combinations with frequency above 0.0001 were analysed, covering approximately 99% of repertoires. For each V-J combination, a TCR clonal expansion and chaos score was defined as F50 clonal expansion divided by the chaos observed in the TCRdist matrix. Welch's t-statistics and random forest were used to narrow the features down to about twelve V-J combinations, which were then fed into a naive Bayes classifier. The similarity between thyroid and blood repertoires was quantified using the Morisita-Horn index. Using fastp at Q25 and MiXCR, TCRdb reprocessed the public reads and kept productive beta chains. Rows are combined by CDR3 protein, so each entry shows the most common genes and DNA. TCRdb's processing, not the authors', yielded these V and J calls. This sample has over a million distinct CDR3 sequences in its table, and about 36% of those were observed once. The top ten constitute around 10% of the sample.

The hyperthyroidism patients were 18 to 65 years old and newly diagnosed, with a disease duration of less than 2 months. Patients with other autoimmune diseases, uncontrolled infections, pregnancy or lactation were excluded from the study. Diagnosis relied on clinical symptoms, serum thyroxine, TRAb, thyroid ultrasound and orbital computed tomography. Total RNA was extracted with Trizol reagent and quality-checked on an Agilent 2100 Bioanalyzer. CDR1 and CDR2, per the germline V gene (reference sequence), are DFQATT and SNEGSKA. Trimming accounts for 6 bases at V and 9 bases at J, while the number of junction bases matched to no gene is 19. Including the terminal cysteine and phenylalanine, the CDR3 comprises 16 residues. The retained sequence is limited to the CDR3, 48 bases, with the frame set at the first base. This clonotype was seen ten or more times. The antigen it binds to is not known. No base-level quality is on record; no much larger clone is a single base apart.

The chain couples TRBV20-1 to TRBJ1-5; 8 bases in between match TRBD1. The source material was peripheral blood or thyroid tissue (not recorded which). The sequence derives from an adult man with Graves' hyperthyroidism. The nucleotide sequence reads TGCAGTGCCACTGACGGGACAGGCCCTAAGATTTTGCCCCAGCATTTT. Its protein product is CSATDGTGPKILPQHF.